The next 28 T cell receptor beta chains were all read from a single sample in a study of early T cells in non-severe SARS-CoV-2 infection. TCRdb re-analysed the 5' RACE reads in MiXCR, keeping a single row per CDR3 protein. This sample yields fewer than 65,000 distinct CDR3 sequences, of which roughly a tenth are seen a single time; over 0.95% belongs to the top ten. Input material: whole blood. These receptors all stem from an adult who was a healthcare worker with PCR-confirmed SARS-CoV-2 infection or an uninfected control (not recorded which).

The gene calls are TRBV5-4 and TRBJ2-7; D is possibly TRBD1 (6 bases). This CDR3 contains 13 residues. Germline loops: CDR1 SGHNT, CDR2 YYREEE (reference sequence). The CDR3 bases are TGTGTCAGCAGCCCCGGACAGAGAAACGAGCAGTACGTC. Protein: CVSSPGQRNEQYV.

The V call is TRBV9, the J call TRBJ2-5; no clear D. Germline values: CDR1 SGDLS, CDR2 YYNGEE. Trimming removed 0 bases from V and 3 bases from J, with 21 bases in between. The CDR3 length is 18 residues. In nucleotides, the CDR3 is TGTGCCAGCAGCGTAGGGGTTTTTGGGCGGACCGCAGAAGAGACCCAGTACTTC. It is translated as CASSVGVFGRTAEETQYF.

This clonotype occurred a few times. J is TRBJ1-1 and V is TRBV5-4; unclear D gene. Germline values: CDR1 SGHNT, CDR2 YYREEE (reference sequence). CDR3 length equals 15 residues. Trimming removed 3 bases from V and 1 base from J, with 13 bases in between. CDR3 in amino acids: CASSSYLDANTEAFF. Here the CDR3 DNA reads TGTGCCAGCAGCTCCTACTTGGACGCGAACACTGAAGCTTTCTTT.

The V gene is TRBV6-2 or TRBV6-3, the J gene TRBJ2-7; TRBD2 might be the D (5 bases). CDR3 size: 17 residues. Trimming shortened V by 0 bases and J by 4 bases, and 19 bases separated the two germline ends. Germline loops: CDR1 MNHEY, CDR2 SVGEGT. The CDR3 DNA reads as TGTGCCAGCAGTTACTCACCTTACTCGACTATCGTATACGAGCAGTACGTC. Its translation: CASSYSPYSTIVYEQYV.

The chain combines TRBV5-1 with TRBJ2-1, with 7 bases matching TRBD2. The V gene's germline CDR1 is SGHRS and CDR2 YFSETQ. The CDR3 sequence is 14 residues long. J was trimmed by 2 bases and V by 5 bases; bases with no gene match: 4. The CDR3 bases are TGCGCCAGCAGGGCAGCGGGGCCCTACAATGAGCAGTTCTTC. It translates to CASRAAGPYNEQFF.

The V and J genes are TRBV12-5 and TRBJ2-1; TRBD1 is a possible D gene (5 bases). The V end lost 7 bases, the J end lost 3 bases, and 13 bases lay between the germline ends. This CDR3 is built from 14 residues. CDR1 LGHNT and CDR2 FRNRAP come from the germline V gene. DNA for the CDR3: TGTGCTAGTGCCGGCGACAGCTACTACAATGAGCAGTTCTTC. This encodes CASAGDSYYNEQFF.

At least ten counts were recorded for this clonotype. The chain employs TRBV5-1 and TRBJ2-7; D is possibly TRBD1 (6 bases). CDR1 and CDR2 from the germline V gene are SGHRS and YFSETQ. The V gene lost 8 bases and the J gene lost 6 bases, with 12 bases spanning the gap. The CDR3 length is 11 residues. The chain's CDR3 is CARGGRGEQYV. In nucleotides, the CDR3 is TGCGCCAGAGGAGGCAGGGGCGAGCAGTACGTC.

Ten or more counts support this clonotype. The chain has TRBV12-3 or TRBV12-4 and TRBJ1-5; D possibly corresponds to TRBD1 (6 bases). V lost 7 bases to trimming and J lost 5 bases, with 15 bases between them. The CDR3 is 14 residues long. As DNA, the CDR3 is TGTGCCAGCAAAAACAGGGAGGGACATCAGCCCCAGCATTTT. Protein: CASKNREGHQPQHF.

This clonotype turned up a few times. V is TRBV30 and J is TRBJ2-3; the D gene is possibly TRBD2 (5 bases). The CDR3 consists of 16 residues. V was trimmed by 0 bases and J by 1 base, leaving 14 bases between them. Germline V gives CDR1 GTSNPN, CDR2 SVGIG (reference sequence). In DNA, the CDR3 is TGTGCCTGGAGTGTAAGACTATCCGGGGGCACAGATACGCAGTATTTT. This gives the protein CAWSVRLSGGTDTQYF.

This clonotype came up many times. The rearrangement uses TRBV29-1 and TRBJ1-1, with D unresolved. V shed 4 bases and J shed 0 bases, with 18 bases lying between them. CDR1 and CDR2 from the germline V gene are SQVTM and ANQGSEA. This CDR3 has 16 residues. The CDR3 protein is CSVAKIIGPLNTEAFF. The CDR3 bases are TGCAGCGTTGCGAAAATCATAGGGCCTTTGAACACTGAAGCTTTCTTT.

This clonotype was observed a few times. The CDR3 DNA reads as TGTGCCAGTTCACAGGGGGGTGGCTACACCTTC. Protein: CASSQGGGYTF. The V and J genes are TRBV6-5 and TRBJ1-2; the match to TRBD1 covers 8 bases. CDR1 is MNHEY, CDR2 SVGAGI, per germline. The CDR3 totals 11 residues. Trimming cost V 9 bases and J 7 bases; bases outside gene matches: 4.

This clonotype has at least ten counts. The chain links TRBV6-1 to TRBJ2-1; 11 nucleotides align to TRBD2. Germline V gives CDR1 MNHNS, CDR2 SASEGT. The CDR3 is 14 residues long. V shed 5 bases and J 6 bases; nucleotides not matched to a gene: 3. CDR3 sequence reads: CASSISGGVNEQFF. CDR3 bases: TGTGCCAGCAGTATTAGCGGGGGGGTCAATGAGCAGTTCTTC.

Ten or more counts support this clonotype. The chain carries TRBV29-1 and TRBJ2-4, with a tentative D call TRBD1 (6 bases). This CDR3 spans 15 amino acids. V was clipped by 2 bases and J by 5 bases, with 16 bases between them. The germline CDR1 and CDR2 sequences are SQVTM and ANQGSEA. The CDR3 DNA sequence: TGCAGCGTTGAAAACAGGGTAACTGGAGAAAACATTCAGTACTTC. This codes for CSVENRVTGENIQYF.

This clonotype turned up a few times. The V call is TRBV6-1, the J call TRBJ1-5; 7 bases line up with TRBD1. This CDR3 spans 15 amino acids. Germline CDR1 is MNHNS and CDR2 is SASEGT. The trim removed 3 bases at V and 0 bases at J, leaving 2 bases unmatched. The CDR3 nucleotides are TGTGCCAGCAGTGATTGGGACAGTAGCAATCAGCCCCAGCATTTT. Protein: CASSDWDSSNQPQHF.

The gene calls are TRBV6-1 and TRBJ2-6; D possibly corresponds to TRBD1 (5 bases). Germline lookup yields CDR1 MNHNS and CDR2 SASEGT. V shed 6 bases and J shed 2 bases, with 14 bases lying between them. The CDR3 contains 16 residues. The CDR3 DNA follows: TGTGCCAGCAGCATCCGACAGAGTGCTGGGGCCAACGTCCTGACTTTC. Its protein product is CASSIRQSAGANVLTF.

The sample holds many counts of this clonotype. The chain uses TRBV3-1 and TRBJ2-3; 7 nucleotides line up with TRBD1. V lost 1 base to trimming and J lost 4 bases; unmatched junction nucleotides: 5. From germline, CDR1 is LGHDT and CDR2 YNNKEL (reference sequence). CDR3 size: 15 residues. The CDR3 DNA is TGTGCCAGCAGCCAAGGACCAACAGGGGCAGATACGCAGTATTTT. Amino acids: CASSQGPTGADTQYF.

By sample fraction, this clonotype is medium-sized (0.01 to 0.1%). The genes are TRBV20-1 and TRBJ2-7; D not resolved. The CDR3 runs 11 residues. The V gene's germline CDR1 is DFQATT and CDR2 SNEGSKA (reference sequence). Trimming shortened V by 3 bases and J by 5 bases, and 8 bases separated the two germline ends. The CDR3 sequence is CSASSGHEQYV. In nucleotides, the CDR3 is TGCAGTGCTAGTTCTGGCCACGAGCAGTACGTC.

This clonotype was seen only a few times. The J gene is TRBJ2-3, the V gene TRBV12-3 or TRBV12-4, with D perhaps matching TRBD1 (6 bases). The CDR3 is 14 residues long. V was clipped by 2 bases and J by 2 bases, with 8 bases between them. In nucleotides, the CDR3 is TGTGCCAGCAGTTTAAACAGGGCCACAGATACGCAGTATTTT. This sequence encodes CASSLNRATDTQYF.

This clonotype has only a few counts. J is TRBJ1-1 and V is TRBV20-1, with 9 bases lining up with TRBD1. Germline V CDR1 and CDR2: DFQATT, SNEGSKA (reference sequence). V lost 3 bases, J lost 4 bases, and 9 bases stayed unmatched. The CDR3 has 15 amino acids. CDR3 sequence: CSARTGTGIGTEAFF. CDR3 in DNA: TGCAGTGCTAGGACCGGGACAGGGATAGGCACTGAAGCTTTCTTT.

This chain joins TRBV30 and TRBJ2-3; 16 bases are a match to TRBD2. The germline gives CDR1 GTSNPN, CDR2 SVGIG (reference sequence). The V gene end was trimmed by 5 bases and the J gene end by 6 bases; junction bases not matched to a gene: 5. This CDR3 spans 15 amino acids. The CDR3 DNA follows: TGTGCCTGGTCCAGGGGACTAGCGGGGGGGGATACGCAGTATTTT. Its protein product is CAWSRGLAGGDTQYF.

This clonotype was detected many times. This chain uses TRBV10-3 with TRBJ1-1; D perhaps matches TRBD1 (6 bases). Deletions cut 0 bases from V and 1 base from J, with 6 bases between. Germline CDR1 ENHRY, CDR2 SYGVKD. This CDR3 has 14 amino acids. The CDR3 bases are TGTGCCATCAGTGAGTCAGGGGGGAACACTGAAGCTTTCTTT. Protein: CAISESGGNTEAFF.

This chain connects TRBV21-1 to TRBJ2-7; the table's D call of TRBD1 was not tested on the DNA. TRBV21-1 is marked as a pseudogene. CDR3 size: 17 residues. This chain's CDR3 is CASSSGERGANPYEQYV. The DNA for the CDR3 is TGTGCCAGCAGCAGTGGGGAACGGGGGGCTAATCCCTACGAGCAGTACGTC.

This clonotype has only a few counts. The chain employs TRBV10-2 and TRBJ2-7; D is perhaps TRBD2 (6 bases). There are 12 residues in the CDR3. Germline V gene lookup returns CDR1 WSHSY and CDR2 SAAADI. The V and J ends lost 8 bases and 5 bases respectively, with 13 bases between them. CDR3 nucleotide sequence: TGCGCCAGCTCCATAGGAGGGCACGAGCAGTACGTC. This encodes CASSIGGHEQYV.

Only a few counts were recorded for this clonotype. The chain has TRBV3-1 and TRBJ1-4; D not certain. Trimming removed 4 bases from V and 0 bases from J, with 15 bases in between. CDR1 LGHDT and CDR2 YNNKEL come from the germline V gene (reference sequence). This CDR3 is built from 17 residues. CDR3 in DNA: TGTGCCAGCAGCCTGCTAACGGGCCATCCAACTAATGAAAAACTGTTTTTT. Protein product: CASSLLTGHPTNEKLFF.

This clonotype showed up just a few times. The chain is built from TRBV7-7 and TRBJ1-2; 8 bases line up with TRBD1. J lost 6 bases, V lost 9 bases, and 12 bases had no gene match. The length of the CDR3 is 14 residues. CDR1 SSHAT and CDR2 FNYEAQ come from the germline V gene (reference sequence). The CDR3, as DNA: TGTGCCAGTTATCCGGGACAGGCTTCCAATGGCTACACCTTC. The encoded protein is CASYPGQASNGYTF.

The chain employs TRBV5-1 and TRBJ1-1; D might be TRBD1 (5 bases). Trimming removed 0 bases at V and 3 bases at J, with 21 bases between. Germline loops: CDR1 SGHRS, CDR2 YFSETQ. The CDR3 loop spans 18 amino acids. The chain's CDR3 is CASSLGKSARGIDTEAFF. CDR3 nucleotide sequence: TGCGCCAGCAGCTTGGGGAAATCCGCGAGGGGTATAGACACTGAAGCTTTCTTT.

This clonotype has only a few counts. The chain has TRBV21-1 and TRBJ2-7. TRBV21-1 is a documented pseudogene. The CDR3 extends over 14 amino acids. This chain's CDR3 is CASSTDRVRYEQYV. The DNA for the CDR3 is TGTGCCAGCAGCACGGATCGGGTACGGTACGAGCAGTACGTC.

This clonotype turned up a few times. The rearrangement uses TRBV20-1 and TRBJ2-7; D not certain. The CDR3 loop spans 11 amino acids. Between the trimmed V and J ends, which lost 3 bases and 3 bases, there was a span of 6 bases. Germline-derived CDR1 and CDR2 are DFQATT and SNEGSKA (reference sequence). This CDR3 reads CSASKGYEQYV. In DNA form, the CDR3 reads TGCAGTGCTAGTAAGGGCTACGAGCAGTACGTC.